This TCR beta chain was identified in a study of control samples from healthy donors and cancer patients. Libraries were prepared by immunoSEQ multiplex PCR; TCRdb keeps only in-frame clonotypes and omits some of them. The table lists about 190,000 clones, 85% to 95% of them singletons. Germline CDR1 and CDR2: LNHDA and SQIVND (reference sequence). The length of the CDR3 is 15 residues. V was shortened by 11 bases and J by 0 bases, with 19 bases between the two germline ends. The rearrangement links TRBV19 to TRBJ2-5; D is possibly TRBD2 (5 bases). The receptor comes from a man younger than 35 in good health. The sequencing sample was made of blood. This CDR3 reads CAVPSRAPDQETQYF. CDR3 nucleotide sequence: TGTGCCGTCCCCTCGAGGGCGCCCGACCAAGAGACCCAGTACTTC.